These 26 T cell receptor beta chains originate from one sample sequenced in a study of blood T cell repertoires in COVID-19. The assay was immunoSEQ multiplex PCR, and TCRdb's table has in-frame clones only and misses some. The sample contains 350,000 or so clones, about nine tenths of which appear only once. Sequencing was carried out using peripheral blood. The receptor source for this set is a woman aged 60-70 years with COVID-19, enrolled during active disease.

CDR3 sequence: CASRATRETYNEQFF. CDR3 nucleotide sequence: TGTGCCAGCAGAGCGACTAGGGAAACCTACAATGAGCAGTTCTTC. The chain is built from TRBV6-5 and TRBJ2-1, with a possible D match to TRBD2 (6 bases). Trimming took off 6 bases at V and 2 bases at J, with 14 bases between the two ends. Germline lookup yields CDR1 MNHEY and CDR2 SVGAGI. The CDR3 runs to 15 residues.

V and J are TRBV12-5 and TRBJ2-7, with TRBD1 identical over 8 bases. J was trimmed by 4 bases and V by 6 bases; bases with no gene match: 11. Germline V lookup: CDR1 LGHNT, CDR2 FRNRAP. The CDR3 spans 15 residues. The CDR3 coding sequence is TGTGCTAGTGGGACCCCCCGGACAGGGTGGTACGAGCAGTACTTC. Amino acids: CASGTPRTGWYEQYF.

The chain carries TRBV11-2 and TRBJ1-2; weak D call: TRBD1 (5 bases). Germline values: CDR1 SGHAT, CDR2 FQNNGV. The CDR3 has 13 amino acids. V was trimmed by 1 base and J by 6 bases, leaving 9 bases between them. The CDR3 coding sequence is TGTGCCAGCAGCTTAGCTGGGGGGGATGGCTACACCTTC. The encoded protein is CASSLAGGDGYTF.

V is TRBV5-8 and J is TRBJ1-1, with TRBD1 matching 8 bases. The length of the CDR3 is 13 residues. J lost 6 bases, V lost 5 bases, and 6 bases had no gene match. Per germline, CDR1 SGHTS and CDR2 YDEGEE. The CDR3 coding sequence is TGTGCCAGCAGTTCCCAGGGGGCCGCTGAAGCTTTCTTT. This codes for CASSSQGAAEAFF.

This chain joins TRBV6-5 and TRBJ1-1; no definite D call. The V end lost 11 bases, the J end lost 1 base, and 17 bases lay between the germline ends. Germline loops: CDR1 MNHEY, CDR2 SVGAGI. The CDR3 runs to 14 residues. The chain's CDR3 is CAGSTSRENTEAFF. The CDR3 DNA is TGTGCCGGATCTACCAGCCGGGAGAACACTGAAGCTTTCTTT.

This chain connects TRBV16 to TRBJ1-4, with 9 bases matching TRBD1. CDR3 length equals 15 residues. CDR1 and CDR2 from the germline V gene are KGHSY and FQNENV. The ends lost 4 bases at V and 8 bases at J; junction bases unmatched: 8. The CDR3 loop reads CASSLGTGSLEKLFF. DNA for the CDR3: TGTGCCAGCAGCCTCGGGACAGGGTCTTTGGAAAAACTGTTTTTT. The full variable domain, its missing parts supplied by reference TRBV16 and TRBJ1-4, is GEEVAQTPKHLVRGEGQKAKLYCAPIKGHSYVFWYQQVLKNEFKFLISFQNENVFDETGMPKERFSAKCLPNSPCSLEIQATKLEDSAVYFCASSLGTGSLEKLFFGSGTQLSVL.

CDR3 sequence reads: CASSLVGQGINYGYTF. The CDR3 DNA reads as TGCGCCAGCAGCTTGGTGGGACAGGGAATTAACTATGGCTACACCTTC. The chain recombines TRBV5-1 with TRBJ1-2, with 9 bases identical to TRBD1. The CDR3 totals 16 residues. The junction had 4 bases not matched to a gene; V was cut back by 0 bases and J by 1 base. From germline, CDR1 is SGHRS and CDR2 YFSETQ.

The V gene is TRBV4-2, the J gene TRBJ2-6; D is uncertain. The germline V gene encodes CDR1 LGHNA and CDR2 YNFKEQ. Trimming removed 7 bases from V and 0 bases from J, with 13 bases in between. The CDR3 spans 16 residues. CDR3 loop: CASNSQPGSGANVLTF. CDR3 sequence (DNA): TGTGCCAGCAACTCTCAACCCGGCTCTGGGGCCAACGTCCTGACTTTC.

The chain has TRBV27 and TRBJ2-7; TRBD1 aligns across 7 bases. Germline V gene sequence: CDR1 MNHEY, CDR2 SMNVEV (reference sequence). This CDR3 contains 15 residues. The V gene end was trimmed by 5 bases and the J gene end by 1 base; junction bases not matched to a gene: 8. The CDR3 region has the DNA TGTGCCAGCAGTACTGGGACAGATAAATCCTACGAGCAGTACTTC. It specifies CASSTGTDKSYEQYF.

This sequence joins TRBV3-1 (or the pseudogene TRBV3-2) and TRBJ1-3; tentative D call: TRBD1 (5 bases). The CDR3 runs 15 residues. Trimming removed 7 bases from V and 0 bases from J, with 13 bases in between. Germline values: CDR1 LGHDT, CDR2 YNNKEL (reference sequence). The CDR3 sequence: CASTTGGISGNTIYF. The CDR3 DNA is TGTGCCAGCACAACGGGGGGGATCTCTGGAAACACCATATATTTT.

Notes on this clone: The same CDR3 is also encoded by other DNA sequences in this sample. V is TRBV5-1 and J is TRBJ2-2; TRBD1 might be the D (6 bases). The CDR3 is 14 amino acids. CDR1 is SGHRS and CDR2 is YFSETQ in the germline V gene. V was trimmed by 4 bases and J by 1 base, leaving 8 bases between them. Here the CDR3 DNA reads TGCGCCAGCAGCCCGACAGGGAACACCGGGGAGCTGTTTTTT. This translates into CASSPTGNTGELFF.

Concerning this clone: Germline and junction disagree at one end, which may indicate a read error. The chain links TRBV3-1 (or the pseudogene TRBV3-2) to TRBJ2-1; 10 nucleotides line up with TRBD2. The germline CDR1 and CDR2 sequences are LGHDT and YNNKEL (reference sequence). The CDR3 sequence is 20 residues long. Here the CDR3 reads CASSQELQPSGGSSYSEQFF. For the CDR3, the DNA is TGTGCCAGCAGCCAAGAGCTGCAGCCTAGCGGGGGTAGCTCCTACAGTGAGCAGTTCTTC.

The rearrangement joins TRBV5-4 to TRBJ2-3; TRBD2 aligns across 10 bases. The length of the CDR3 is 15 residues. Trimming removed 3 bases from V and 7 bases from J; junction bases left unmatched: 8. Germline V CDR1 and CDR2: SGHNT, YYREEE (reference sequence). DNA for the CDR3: TGTGCCAGCAGCTCCAGCGGGGGGGCCGAGAATACGCAGTATTTT. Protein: CASSSSGGAENTQYF.

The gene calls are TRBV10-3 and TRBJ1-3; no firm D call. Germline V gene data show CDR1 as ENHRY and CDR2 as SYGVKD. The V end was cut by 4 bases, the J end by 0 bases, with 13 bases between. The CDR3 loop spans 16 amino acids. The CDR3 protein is CAISGETPNSGNTIYF. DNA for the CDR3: TGTGCCATCAGTGGAGAGACACCCAACTCTGGAAACACCATATATTTT.

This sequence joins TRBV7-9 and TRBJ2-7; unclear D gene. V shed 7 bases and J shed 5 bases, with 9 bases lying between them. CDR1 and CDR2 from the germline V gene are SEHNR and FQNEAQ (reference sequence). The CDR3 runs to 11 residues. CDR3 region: CASTHRDEQYF. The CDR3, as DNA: TGTGCCAGCACTCACCGGGACGAGCAGTACTTC. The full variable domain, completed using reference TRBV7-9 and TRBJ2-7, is DTGVSQNPRHKITKRGQNVTFRCDPISEHNRLYWYRQTLGQGPEFLTYFQNEAQLEKSRLLSDRFSAERPKGSFSTLEIQRTEQGDSAMYLCASTHRDEQYFGPGTRLTVT.

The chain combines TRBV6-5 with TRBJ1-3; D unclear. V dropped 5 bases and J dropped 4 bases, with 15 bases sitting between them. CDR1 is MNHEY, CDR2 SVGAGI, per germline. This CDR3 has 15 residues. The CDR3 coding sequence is TGTGCCAGCAGTAGTCGAGGGCCGGCGGGAAACACCATATATTTT. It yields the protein CASSSRGPAGNTIYF.

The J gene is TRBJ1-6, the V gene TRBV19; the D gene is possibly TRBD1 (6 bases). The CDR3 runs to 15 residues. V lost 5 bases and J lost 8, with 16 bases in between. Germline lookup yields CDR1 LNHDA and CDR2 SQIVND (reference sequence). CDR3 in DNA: TGTGCCAGTAGTCTGCCGACAGGTCCTTATTCACCCCTCCACTTT. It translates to CASSLPTGPYSPLHF.

The CDR3 coding sequence is TGTGCCAGCAGTTACTCGAGGGCCCTCGAAGCTTTCTTT. Translated: CASSYSRALEAFF. This chain joins TRBV6-6 and TRBJ1-1; D ambiguous. The CDR3 covers 13 residues. Trimming removed 0 bases at V and 8 bases at J, with 10 bases between. Germline V gives CDR1 MNHNY, CDR2 SVGAGI (reference sequence).

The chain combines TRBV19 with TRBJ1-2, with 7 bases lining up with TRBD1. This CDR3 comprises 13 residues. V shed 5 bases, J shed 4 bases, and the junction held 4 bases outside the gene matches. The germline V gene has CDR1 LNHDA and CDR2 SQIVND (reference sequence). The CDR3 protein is CASSPTGLYGYTF. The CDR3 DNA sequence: TGTGCCAGTAGTCCGACAGGGCTCTATGGCTACACCTTC.

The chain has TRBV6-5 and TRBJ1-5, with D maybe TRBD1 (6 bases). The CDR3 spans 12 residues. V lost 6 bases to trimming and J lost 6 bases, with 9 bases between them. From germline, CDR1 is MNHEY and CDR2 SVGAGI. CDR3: CASSPGVQPQHF. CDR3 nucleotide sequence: TGTGCCAGCAGCCCAGGGGTTCAGCCCCAGCATTTT.

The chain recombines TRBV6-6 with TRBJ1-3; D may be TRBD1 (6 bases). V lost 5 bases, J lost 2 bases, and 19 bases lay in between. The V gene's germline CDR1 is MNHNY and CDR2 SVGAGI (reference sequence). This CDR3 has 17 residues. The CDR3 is CASSHGTTFVTGNTIYF. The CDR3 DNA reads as TGTGCCAGCAGTCACGGGACAACCTTTGTTACTGGAAACACCATATATTTT.

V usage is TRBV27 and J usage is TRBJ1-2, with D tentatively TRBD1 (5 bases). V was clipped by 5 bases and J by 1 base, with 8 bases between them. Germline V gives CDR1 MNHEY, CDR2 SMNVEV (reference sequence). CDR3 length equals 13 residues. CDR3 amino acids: CASSPDSNYGYTF. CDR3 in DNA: TGTGCCAGCAGTCCTGACAGTAACTATGGCTACACCTTC.

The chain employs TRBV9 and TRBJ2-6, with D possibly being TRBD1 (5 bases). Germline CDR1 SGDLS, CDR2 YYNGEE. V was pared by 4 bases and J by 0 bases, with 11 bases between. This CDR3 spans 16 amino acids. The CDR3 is CASSPRQSSGANVLTF. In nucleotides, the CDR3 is TGTGCCAGCAGCCCCCGACAGAGCTCTGGGGCCAACGTCCTGACTTTC.

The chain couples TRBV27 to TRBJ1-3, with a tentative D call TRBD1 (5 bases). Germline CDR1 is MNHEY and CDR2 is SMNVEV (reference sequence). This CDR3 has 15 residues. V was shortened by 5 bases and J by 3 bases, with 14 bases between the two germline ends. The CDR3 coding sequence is TGTGCCAGCAGTACCCTAGAAGGGGTTGGAAACACCATATATTTT. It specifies CASSTLEGVGNTIYF.

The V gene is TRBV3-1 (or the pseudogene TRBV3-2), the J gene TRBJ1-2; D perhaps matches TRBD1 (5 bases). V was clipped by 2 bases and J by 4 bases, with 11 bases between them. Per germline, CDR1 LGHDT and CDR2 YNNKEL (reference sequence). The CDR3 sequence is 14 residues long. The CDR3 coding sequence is TGTGCCAGCAGCCAATCGAACAGGCTCTATGGCTACACCTTC. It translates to CASSQSNRLYGYTF.

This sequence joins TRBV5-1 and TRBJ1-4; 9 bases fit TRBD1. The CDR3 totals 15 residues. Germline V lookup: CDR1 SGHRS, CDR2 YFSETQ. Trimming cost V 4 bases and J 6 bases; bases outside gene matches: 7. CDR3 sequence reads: CASSLRTGVDEKLFF. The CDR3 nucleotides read TGCGCCAGCAGCCTCCGGACAGGGGTGGATGAAAAACTGTTTTTT.